This T cell receptor (beta chain) was profiled in a study of blood T cell repertoires in COVID-19. Study-level background: Acute-phase and convalescent COVID-19 samples originated in the United States, Italy and Spain. PBMCs, B-cell-depleted T cells, or T cells were the source of the cDNA or gDNA that made up the material.

This clone was picked up one time. This CDR3 contains 14 residues. Germline CDR1 reads LNHDA; CDR2 reads SQIVND (reference sequence). V lost 6 bases and J 4 bases, leaving 13 bases between the germline ends. Seattle-derived patients entered the study during active infection and were followed longitudinally. Original processing methods: Amplified reference gene primers provided the basis for estimating nucleated cell counts. Only in-frame clones appear in the TCRdb table, and some are missing; sequencing was by immunoSEQ multiplex PCR. D and trimming were read from the DNA, whereas the V and J calls and clone size are those reported in that table. The table shows about 350,000 clones, with over 80% occurring only once.

Material for sequencing was peripheral blood. V usage is TRBV19 and J usage is TRBJ1-5, with D unclear. This sequence was found in a woman aged 45-60 years with COVID-19, enrolled during active disease. CDR3 nucleotide sequence: TGTGCCAGTAGGACGACAAGTTTAAATCAGCCCCAGCATTTT. It specifies CASRTTSLNQPQHF. Complete variable domain (other parts from reference TRBV19 and TRBJ1-5): DGGITQSPKYLFRKEGQNVTLSCEQNLNHDAMYWYRQDPGQGLRLIYYSQIVNDFQKGDIAEGYSVSREKKESFPLTVTSAQKNPTAFYLCASRTTSLNQPQHFGDGTRLSIL.